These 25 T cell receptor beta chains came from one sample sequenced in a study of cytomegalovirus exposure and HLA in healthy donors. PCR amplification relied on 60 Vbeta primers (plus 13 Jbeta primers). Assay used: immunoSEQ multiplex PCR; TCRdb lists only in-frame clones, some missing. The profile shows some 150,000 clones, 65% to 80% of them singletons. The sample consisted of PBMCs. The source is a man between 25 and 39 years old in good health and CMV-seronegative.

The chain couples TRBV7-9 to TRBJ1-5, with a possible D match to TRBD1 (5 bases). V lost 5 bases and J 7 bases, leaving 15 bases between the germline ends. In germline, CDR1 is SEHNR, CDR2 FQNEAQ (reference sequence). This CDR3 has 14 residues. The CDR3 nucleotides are TGTGCCAGCAGCCTCGCCGGGGGGAGGCAGCCCCAGCATTTT. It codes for CASSLAGGRQPQHF.

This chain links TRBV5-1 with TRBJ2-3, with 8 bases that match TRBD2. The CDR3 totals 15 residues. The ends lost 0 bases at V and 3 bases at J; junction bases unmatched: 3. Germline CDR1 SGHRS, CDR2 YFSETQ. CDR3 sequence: CASSLAGGPTDTQYF. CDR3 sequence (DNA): TGCGCCAGCAGCTTGGCGGGAGGGCCAACAGATACGCAGTATTTT. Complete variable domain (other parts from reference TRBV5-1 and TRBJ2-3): KAGVTQTPRYLIKTRGQQVTLSCSPISGHRSVSWYQQTPGQGLQFLFEYFSETQRNKGNFPGRFSGRQFSNSRSEMNVSTLELGDSALYLCASSLAGGPTDTQYFGPGTRLTVL.

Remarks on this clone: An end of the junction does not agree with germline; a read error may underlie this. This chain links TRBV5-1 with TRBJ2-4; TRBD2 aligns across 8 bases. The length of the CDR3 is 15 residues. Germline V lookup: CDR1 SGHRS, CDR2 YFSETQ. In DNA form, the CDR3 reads TGCGCCAGCACCCCGGAGGCGGGGGGTTATAACAGTCAGTACTTC. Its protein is CASTPEAGGYNSQYF.

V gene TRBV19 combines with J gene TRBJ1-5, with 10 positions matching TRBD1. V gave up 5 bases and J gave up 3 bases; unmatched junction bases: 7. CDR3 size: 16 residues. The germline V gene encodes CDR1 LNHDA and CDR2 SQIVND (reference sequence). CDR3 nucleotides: TGTGCCAGTAGTGATCCGGGACAGGGGATCAATCAGCCCCAGCATTTT. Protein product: CASSDPGQGINQPQHF.

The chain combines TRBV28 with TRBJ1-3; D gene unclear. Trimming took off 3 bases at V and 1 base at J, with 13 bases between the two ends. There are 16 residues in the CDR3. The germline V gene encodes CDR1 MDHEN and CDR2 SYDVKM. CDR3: CASSFFRQTSGNTIYF. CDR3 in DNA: TGTGCCAGCAGTTTTTTTCGACAAACGTCTGGAAACACCATATATTTT. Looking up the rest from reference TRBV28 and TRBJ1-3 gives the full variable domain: DVKVTQSSRYLVKRTGEKVFLECVQDMDHENMFWYRQDPGLGLRLIYFSYDVKMKEKGDIPEGYSVSREKKERFSLILESASTNQTSMYLCASSFFRQTSGNTIYFGEGSWLTVV.

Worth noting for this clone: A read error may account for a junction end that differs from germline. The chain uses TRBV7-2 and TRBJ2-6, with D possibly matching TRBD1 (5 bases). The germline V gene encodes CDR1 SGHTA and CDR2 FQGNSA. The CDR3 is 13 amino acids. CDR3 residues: CATRDSGANGLTF. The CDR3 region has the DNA TGTGCCACCCGAGACTCTGGGGCCAACGGCCTGACTTTC.

The CDR3 sequence is CASSKLPGQNNSPLHF. CDR3 bases: TGCGCCAGCAGTAAATTACCGGGACAGAATAATTCACCCCTCCACTTT. The chain employs TRBV5-1 and TRBJ1-6, with TRBD1 matching 7 bases. V lost 5 bases and J lost 5; bases outside the gene matches: 10. The CDR3 has 16 amino acids. The germline V gene encodes CDR1 SGHRS and CDR2 YFSETQ. The variable domain in full, completed from reference TRBV5-1 and TRBJ1-6, reads KAGVTQTPRYLIKTRGQQVTLSCSPISGHRSVSWYQQTPGQGLQFLFEYFSETQRNKGNFPGRFSGRQFSNSRSEMNVSTLELGDSALYLCASSKLPGQNNSPLHFGNGTRLTVT.

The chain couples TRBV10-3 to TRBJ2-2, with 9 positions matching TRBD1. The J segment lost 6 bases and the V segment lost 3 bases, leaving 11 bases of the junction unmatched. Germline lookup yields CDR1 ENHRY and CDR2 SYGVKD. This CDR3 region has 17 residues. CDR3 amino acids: CAISDHGGQGIAGELFF. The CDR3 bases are TGTGCCATCAGTGACCACGGGGGACAGGGAATCGCCGGGGAGCTGTTTTTT.

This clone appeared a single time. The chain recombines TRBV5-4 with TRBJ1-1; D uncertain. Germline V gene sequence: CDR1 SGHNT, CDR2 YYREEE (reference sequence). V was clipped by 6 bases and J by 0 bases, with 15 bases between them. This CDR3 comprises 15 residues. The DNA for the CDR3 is TGTGCCAGCAACGGCGGGCCCGGCATGAACACTGAAGCTTTCTTT. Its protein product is CASNGGPGMNTEAFF.

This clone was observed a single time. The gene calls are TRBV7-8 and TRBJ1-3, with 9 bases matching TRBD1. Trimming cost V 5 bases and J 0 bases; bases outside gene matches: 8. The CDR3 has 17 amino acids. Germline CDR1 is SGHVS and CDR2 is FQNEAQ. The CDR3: CASSLRDRDLSGNTIYF. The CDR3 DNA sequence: TGTGCCAGCAGCCTTAGGGACAGGGACCTCTCTGGAAACACCATATATTTT.

CDR3 region: CASSSTIRGTQYF. For the CDR3, the DNA is TGTGCCAGCAGCTCTACGATTAGGGGTACGCAGTATTTT. V is TRBV5-8 and J is TRBJ2-3, with D possibly matching TRBD1 (5 bases). CDR1 is SGHTS, CDR2 YDEGEE, per germline. The CDR3 loop spans 13 amino acids. V lost 3 bases, J lost 8 bases, and 13 bases lay in between.

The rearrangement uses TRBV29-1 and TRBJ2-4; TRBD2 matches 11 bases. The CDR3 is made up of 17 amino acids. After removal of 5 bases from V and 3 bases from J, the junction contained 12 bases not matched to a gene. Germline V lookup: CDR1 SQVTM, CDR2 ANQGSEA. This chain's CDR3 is CSVKPRLTSGDKNIQYF. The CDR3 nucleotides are TGCAGCGTTAAGCCCCGCTTGACTAGCGGGGACAAAAACATTCAGTACTTC.

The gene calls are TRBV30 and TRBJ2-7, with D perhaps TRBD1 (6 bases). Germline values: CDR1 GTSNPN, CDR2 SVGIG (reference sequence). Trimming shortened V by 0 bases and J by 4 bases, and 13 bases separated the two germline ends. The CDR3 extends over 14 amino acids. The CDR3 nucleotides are TGTGCCTGGAGTGTTTCAGGGGTGGGGTACGAGCAGTACTTC. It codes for CAWSVSGVGYEQYF.

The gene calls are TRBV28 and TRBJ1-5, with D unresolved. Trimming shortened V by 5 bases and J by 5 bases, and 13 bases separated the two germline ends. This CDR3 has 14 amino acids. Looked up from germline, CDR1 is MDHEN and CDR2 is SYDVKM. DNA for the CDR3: TGTGCCAGCAGTCCGTTAAACAGTTATCAGCCCCAGCATTTT. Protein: CASSPLNSYQPQHF.

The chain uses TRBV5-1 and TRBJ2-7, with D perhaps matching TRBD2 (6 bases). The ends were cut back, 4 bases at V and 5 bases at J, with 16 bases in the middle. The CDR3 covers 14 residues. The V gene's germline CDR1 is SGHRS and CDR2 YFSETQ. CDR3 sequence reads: CASSRGTGNHEQYF. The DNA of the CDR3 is TGCGCCAGCAGCCGGGGGACGGGGAACCACGAGCAGTACTTC.

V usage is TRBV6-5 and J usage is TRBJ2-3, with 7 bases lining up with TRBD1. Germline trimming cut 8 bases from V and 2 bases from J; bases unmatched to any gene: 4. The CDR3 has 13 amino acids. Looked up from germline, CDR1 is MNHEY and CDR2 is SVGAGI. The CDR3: CASRQGNTDTQYF. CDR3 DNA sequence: TGTGCCAGCCGACAGGGTAACACAGATACGCAGTATTTT.

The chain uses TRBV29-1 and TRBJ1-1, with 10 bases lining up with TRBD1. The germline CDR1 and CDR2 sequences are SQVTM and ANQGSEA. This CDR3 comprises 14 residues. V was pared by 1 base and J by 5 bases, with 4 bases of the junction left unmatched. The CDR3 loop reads CSVEGTGGGTEAFF. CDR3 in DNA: TGCAGCGTTGAAGGGACAGGGGGAGGGACTGAAGCTTTCTTT.

The chain's CDR3 is CASSVRDTNSPLHF. The DNA for the CDR3 is TGCGCCAGCAGCGTCCGGGACACCAATTCACCCCTCCACTTT. The chain recombines TRBV5-1 with TRBJ1-6; tentative D call: TRBD1 (6 bases). Germline values: CDR1 SGHRS, CDR2 YFSETQ. This CDR3 has 14 residues. V lost 4 bases and J lost 7, with 12 bases in between. Full variable domain (outside the CDR3, taken from reference TRBV5-1 and TRBJ1-6): KAGVTQTPRYLIKTRGQQVTLSCSPISGHRSVSWYQQTPGQGLQFLFEYFSETQRNKGNFPGRFSGRQFSNSRSEMNVSTLELGDSALYLCASSVRDTNSPLHFGNGTRLTVT.

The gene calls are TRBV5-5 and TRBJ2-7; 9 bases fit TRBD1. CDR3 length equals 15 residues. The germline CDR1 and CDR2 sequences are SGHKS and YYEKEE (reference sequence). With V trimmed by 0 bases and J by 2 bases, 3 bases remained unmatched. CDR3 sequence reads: CASSLAGTGTYEQYF. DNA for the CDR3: TGTGCCAGCAGCTTGGCAGGGACAGGGACCTACGAGCAGTACTTC.

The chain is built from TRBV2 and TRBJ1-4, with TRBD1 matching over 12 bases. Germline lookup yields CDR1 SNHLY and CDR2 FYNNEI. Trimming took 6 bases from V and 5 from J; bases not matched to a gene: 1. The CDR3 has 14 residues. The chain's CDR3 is CASRGTGGNEKLFF. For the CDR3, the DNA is TGTGCCAGCAGGGGGACAGGGGGCAATGAAAAACTGTTTTTT.

The CDR3 nucleotides read TGTGCCAGCAGATTAGCGGGTAACAATGAGCAGTTCTTC. Translation gives CASRLAGNNEQFF. V usage is TRBV2 and J usage is TRBJ2-1; 7 bases line up with TRBD2. Germline lookup yields CDR1 SNHLY and CDR2 FYNNEI. The length of the CDR3 is 13 residues. J was trimmed by 5 bases and V by 6 bases; bases with no gene match: 4.

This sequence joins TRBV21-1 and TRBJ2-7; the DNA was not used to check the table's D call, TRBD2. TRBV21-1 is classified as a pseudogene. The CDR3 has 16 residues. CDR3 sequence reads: CASKVNGRWPRYEQYF. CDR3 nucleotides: TGTGCCAGCAAGGTCAACGGGAGGTGGCCACGCTACGAGCAGTACTTC.

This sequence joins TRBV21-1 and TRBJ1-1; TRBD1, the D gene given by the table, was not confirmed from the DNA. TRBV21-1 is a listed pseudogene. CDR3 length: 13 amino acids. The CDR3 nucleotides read TGTGCCAGCAGCACCTACAGGGGCACTGAAGCTTTCTTT. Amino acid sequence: CASSTYRGTEAFF.

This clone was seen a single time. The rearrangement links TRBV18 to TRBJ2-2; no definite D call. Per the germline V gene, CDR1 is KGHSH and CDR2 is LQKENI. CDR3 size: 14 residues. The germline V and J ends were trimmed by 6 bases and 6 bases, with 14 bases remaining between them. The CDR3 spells CASSSIRSAGELFF. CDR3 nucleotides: TGTGCCAGCTCCAGTATAAGATCTGCCGGGGAGCTGTTTTTT.

The CDR3 region has the DNA TGTGCCATCAGTGTAGCGGGAGGGCCGCGGGGGGCCAACGTCCTGACTTTC. This sequence encodes CAISVAGGPRGANVLTF. V and J are TRBV10-3 and TRBJ2-6; 11 nucleotides align to TRBD2. V was clipped by 4 bases and J by 4 bases; unmatched bases: 6. The CDR3 is made up of 17 amino acids. Germline CDR1 and CDR2: ENHRY and SYGVKD.